This is a list of T cell receptor beta chains from one sample in a study of T cells after yellow fever vaccination. MiXCR, run by TCRdb on the 5' RACE reads, gives a single entry per CDR3 protein. The table has 300,000 to 450,000 distinct CDR3 sequences, 6.2% seen once. The specimen comprised PBMCs, sampled 5 days after the yellow fever booster vaccination. Receptors originate from a man younger than 45 who received the YFV17D yellow fever vaccine. The CDR3 runs from the conserved cysteine through the conserved F or W. A D gene is named only where the DNA matches it firmly. For some rows the clone size is stated as once, few or many, or as a class when expanded; others skip it.

d_gene | j_gene | abundance | v_gene | CDR3nt | CDR3aa
. | TRBJ1-1 | . | TRBV9 | TGTGCCAGCAGCCCCTGGGTAACGGACACTGAAGCTTTCTTT | CASSPWVTDTEAFF
. | TRBJ2-2 | few | TRBV6-2/TRBV6-3 | TGTGCCAGCACCTTAGGAGGGGTCACCGGGGAGCTGTTTTTT | CASTLGGVTGELFF
TRBD1 | TRBJ2-5 | few | TRBV29-1 | TGCAGCGCCCTTGGCAGGGGGCGGCAAGAGACCCAGTACTTC | CSALGRGRQETQYF
. | TRBJ1-2 | few | TRBV6-5 | TGTGCCAGCAGTTACTCGGAGACCTATGGCTACACCTTC | CASSYSETYGYTF
TRBD2 | TRBJ2-3 | few | TRBV5-4 | TGTGCCAGCAGCTTGGGGCTAGCGGGAGTTCGAGATACGCAGTATTTT | CASSLGLAGVRDTQYF
. | TRBJ2-1 | few | TRBV10-1 | TGCGCCGGATACAGGGAAATATACAATGAGCAGTTCTTC | CAGYREIYNEQFF
. | TRBJ2-2 | few | TRBV15 | TGTGCCACCAGCACCCCTACCGGGGAGCTGTTTTTT | CATSTPTGELFF
. | TRBJ2-7 | . | TRBV5-1 | TGCGCCAGCAGCTGGGGAAGGATGGAGCTGGGGCAGTACTTC | CASSWGRMELGQYF
TRBD2 | TRBJ2-3 | few | TRBV20-1 | TGCAGTGCTAGGAAGGGCGGGACTAGCGGGCCAGATACGCAGTATTTT | CSARKGGTSGPDTQYF
. | TRBJ2-4 | many | TRBV20-1 | TGCAGTGCTAGAGATCTACTGAAGTTGGACATTCAGTACTTC | CSARDLLKLDIQYF
TRBD2 | TRBJ2-1 | few | TRBV6-2/TRBV6-3 | TGTGCCAGCAGTTACCAAGCGGGGCCCCCGAGCGATGAGCAGTTCTTC | CASSYQAGPPSDEQFF
. | TRBJ2-7 | many | TRBV21-1 | TGTGCCAGCAGCAAAGTAGCCCTCCCCCCGTGGCAGGGTGAGTACGAGCAGTACTTC | CASSKVALPPWQGEYEQYF
TRBD2 | TRBJ2-1 | few | TRBV11-1 | TGTGCCAGCAGCTTAATCCCCTCCGGACTAGCAGGCCCGAGCTCCTACAATGAGCAGTTCTTC | CASSLIPSGLAGPSSYNEQFF
. | TRBJ2-3 | many | TRBV18 | TGTGCCAGCTCGTCACTCGAACAGGGGTTTGAACTAGCGGTCACAGATACGCAGTATTTT | CASSSLEQGFELAVTDTQYF
TRBD1 | TRBJ2-3 | . | TRBV5-4 | TGTGCCTGGCATCTTGGGACAGGGCCAGATACGCAGTATTTT | CAWHLGTGPDTQYF
TRBD2 | TRBJ2-1 | few | TRBV6-2/TRBV6-3 | TGTGCCAGCATGAAGCGGGAGGGCCGGTATGAGCAGTTCTTC | CASMKREGRYEQFF
TRBD1 | TRBJ2-2 | many | TRBV27 | TGTGCCAGCAGGGTGACAGGGAGCACCGGGGAGCTGTTTTTT | CASRVTGSTGELFF
TRBD2 | TRBJ2-5 | many | TRBV7-2 | TGTGCCAGCAGCTTAGTGGCGGGAGTCGCCCAGTACTTC | CASSLVAGVAQYF
. | TRBJ1-1 | . | TRBV20-1 | TGCAGTGCCCCCCAGACCCTAATGAACACTGAAGCTTTCTTT | CSAPQTLMNTEAFF
TRBD2 | TRBJ2-1 | many | TRBV7-8 | TGTGCCAGCAGCTTAGGGGGACTAGCGTACAATGAGCAGTTCTTC | CASSLGGLAYNEQFF
TRBD2 | TRBJ2-1 | . | TRBV3-1 | TGTGCCAGCAGCCGTTCCGGGACTAGCGGCTTGTATCCTGAGCAGTTCTTC | CASSRSGTSGLYPEQFF
. | TRBJ2-1 | many | TRBV18 | TGTGCCAGCTCACCTCGCGCTTCGGGGCCCTCCTACAATGAGCAGTTCTTC | CASSPRASGPSYNEQFF
. | TRBJ2-1 | many | TRBV27 | TGTGCCAGCAGCCCAGGGCCAGATGAGCAGTTCTTC | CASSPGPDEQFF
. | TRBJ2-3 | . | TRBV5-1 | TGCGCCAGCAGCTCCCAGGGGTTAGATACGCAGTATTTT | CASSSQGLDTQYF
TRBD2 | TRBJ2-2 | few | TRBV6-5 | TGTGCCAGCAGTCACGTGCGGGGGACCGGGGAGCTGTTTTTT | CASSHVRGTGELFF
. | TRBJ2-3 | . | TRBV30 | TGTGCCTGGAGTGTACTTGCTAAATTGCAGTATTTT | CAWSVLAKLQYF
. | TRBJ2-1 | many | TRBV5-6 | TGTGCCAGCACCCCCGCCAACGTCAATGAGCAGTTCTTC | CASTPANVNEQFF
. | TRBJ1-2 | many | TRBV5-1 | TGCGCCAGCAGCTTGGAAGGGAGGGAGATGAATGGCTACACCTTC | CASSLEGREMNGYTF
TRBD2 | TRBJ2-1 | many | TRBV20-1 | TGCAGTGCTAGACCGGGACTAGCGGGGAAGGTCTCCTACAATGAGCAGTTCTTC | CSARPGLAGKVSYNEQFF
TRBD1 | TRBJ2-7 | . | TRBV3-1 | TGTGCCTCCTGCCATCCCGGACAGGGAAAGTTCGAGCAGTACTTC | CASCHPGQGKFEQYF
TRBD1 | TRBJ2-7 | . | TRBV9 | TGTGCCAGCAGCGCCCCGGGACAGCCTTCCTACGAGCAGTACTTC | CASSAPGQPSYEQYF
TRBD1 | TRBJ2-1 | . | TRBV9 | TGTGCCAGCAGCGTTGAGACCGGGACAGTATCCTACAATGAGCAGTTCTTC | CASSVETGTVSYNEQFF
. | TRBJ2-3 | many | TRBV5-4 | TGTGCCAGCAGTTCCGGTGGGACGGATACGCAGTATTTT | CASSSGGTDTQYF
. | TRBJ1-2 | few | TRBV5-1 | TGCGCCAGCAGGGGCTCTGACTCTGGGGGCTACACCTTC | CASRGSDSGGYTF
TRBD2 | TRBJ2-1 | many | TRBV7-9 | TGTGCCAGCAGCCCCGGAGCGGGGGGCTTGGGGCAGTTCTTC | CASSPGAGGLGQFF
. | TRBJ2-2 | . | TRBV7-2 | TGTGCCAGCAAGGGGCAGATGAACACCGGGGAGCTGTTTTTT | CASKGQMNTGELFF
TRBD2 | TRBJ2-5 | . | TRBV29-1 | TGCAGCGCAGGGCTAGCGGGAGTATGGGAGACCCAGTACTTC | CSAGLAGVWETQYF
. | TRBJ1-5 | . | TRBV20-1 | TGCAGTGCTAACTCATTTGGGAAGCCCCAGCATTTT | CSANSFGKPQHF
TRBD2 | TRBJ2-3 | many | TRBV29-1 | TGCAGCGTTGAAGGGGGGGGAGATACGCAGTATTTT | CSVEGGGDTQYF
. | TRBJ2-1 | many | TRBV4-3 | TGCGCCAGCAGCCAAGATGGGAGGAGCTCCTACAATGAGCAGTTCTTC | CASSQDGRSSYNEQFF
TRBD2 | TRBJ2-3 | few | TRBV4-1 | TGCGCCAGCAGCCAAGATGTAGCGGGAGGGCAGACAGATACGCAGTATTTT | CASSQDVAGGQTDTQYF
. | TRBJ2-2 | . | TRBV18 | TGTGCCAGCTCAGCAGGACTACTGAACACCGGGGAGCTGTTTTTT | CASSAGLLNTGELFF
. | TRBJ2-1 | few | TRBV15 | TGTGCCACCAGCGACGGGAGAGGGTACAATGAGCAGTTCTTC | CATSDGRGYNEQFF
. | TRBJ2-3 | many | TRBV20-1 | TGCAGTGCTAGAGACCCCGCCCGTTTCCTTTCCACAGATACGCAGTATTTT | CSARDPARFLSTDTQYF
. | TRBJ1-1 | many | TRBV29-1 | TGCAGCGTTGCTAGACACGAGAACACTGAAGCTTTCTTT | CSVARHENTEAFF
. | TRBJ2-2 | few | TRBV18 | TGTGCCAGCTCACCACTACCTCTCGGGGAGCTGTTTTTT | CASSPLPLGELFF
. | TRBJ1-5 | . | TRBV18 | TGTGCCAGCTCGCCACAGGGCTACAATCAGCCCCAGCATTTT | CASSPQGYNQPQHF
TRBD1 | TRBJ1-1 | many | TRBV18 | TGTGCCAGCTCACCGGGACAGAGGAACACTGAAGCTTTCTTT | CASSPGQRNTEAFF